Included here is one T cell receptor beta chain sequence, with context. Its antigen is unknown. V lost 7 bases and J 5 bases, leaving 14 bases between the germline ends. The CDR3 is 14 amino acids. Germline V CDR1 and CDR2: MDHEN, SYDVKM. Time point defined: week 3, after first cycle of checkpoint inhibitor. This sample is part of a study of blood T cell dynamics during melanoma immunotherapy. Across the study: First-line therapy was either pembrolizumab or nivolumab with ipilimumab for metastatic melanoma.

The data were produced by immunoSEQ multiplex PCR, yet TCRdb's version contains in-frame clones alone and is incomplete. The sample yields 8,500 or so clones, around 90% seen once. General study points: The study could not tell melanoma-specific clones from general immune activation. PBMC repertoires of eventual disease-control patients split at W3 into clonality or diversity gains.

The TCR sequence derives from a human donor with melanoma. The chain has TRBV28 and TRBJ2-2, with D perhaps TRBD2 (5 bases). The source material was blood, sampled from a patient treated with checkpoint blockade. CDR3 sequence: CASNLFRGTGELFF. The CDR3 bases are TGTGCCAGCAACCTCTTCCGGGGTACCGGGGAGCTGTTTTTT. Supplemented by reference TRBV28 and TRBJ2-2, the full variable domain reads DVKVTQSSRYLVKRTGEKVFLECVQDMDHENMFWYRQDPGLGLRLIYFSYDVKMKEKGDIPEGYSVSREKKERFSLILESASTNQTSMYLCASNLFRGTGELFFGEGSRLTVL.